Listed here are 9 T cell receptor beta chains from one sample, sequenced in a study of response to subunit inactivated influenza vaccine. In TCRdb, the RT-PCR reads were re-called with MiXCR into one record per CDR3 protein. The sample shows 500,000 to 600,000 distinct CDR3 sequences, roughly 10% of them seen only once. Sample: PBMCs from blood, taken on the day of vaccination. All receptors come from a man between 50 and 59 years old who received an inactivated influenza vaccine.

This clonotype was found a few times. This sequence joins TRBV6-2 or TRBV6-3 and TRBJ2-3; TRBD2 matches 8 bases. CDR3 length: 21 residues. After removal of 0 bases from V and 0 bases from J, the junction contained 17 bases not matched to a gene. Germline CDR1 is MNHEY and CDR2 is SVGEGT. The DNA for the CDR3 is TGTGCCAGCAGTTACTCGAAGGACTACCAGCGGGGGAAAGATAGCACAGATACGCAGTATTTT. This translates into CASSYSKDYQRGKDSTDTQYF.

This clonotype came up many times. CDR3 residues: CASSRDSSYEQYF. The DNA for the CDR3 is TGTGCCAGCAGCCGGGACAGCTCCTACGAGCAGTACTTC. The chain uses TRBV7-9 and TRBJ2-7, with 7 bases matching TRBD1. Trimming removed 5 bases from V and 0 bases from J; junction bases left unmatched: 1. The CDR3 loop spans 13 amino acids. Germline loops: CDR1 SEHNR, CDR2 FQNEAQ (reference sequence).

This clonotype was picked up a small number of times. The CDR3 DNA reads as TGTGCCAGCAGCTCATTCCGGGACTCCAACACCGGGGAGCTGTTTTTT. Its translation: CASSSFRDSNTGELFF. The chain links TRBV4-2 to TRBJ2-2; a possible D gene is TRBD2 (6 bases). Germline V CDR1 and CDR2: LGHNA, YNFKEQ. V was clipped by 5 bases and J by 2 bases, with 15 bases between them. This CDR3 is built from 16 residues.

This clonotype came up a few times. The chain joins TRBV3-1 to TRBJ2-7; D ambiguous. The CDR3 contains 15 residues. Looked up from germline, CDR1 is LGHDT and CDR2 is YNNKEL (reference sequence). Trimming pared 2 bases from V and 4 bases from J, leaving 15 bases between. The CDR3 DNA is TGTGCCAGCAGCCAACCAACCGCGACGGTTTACGAGCAGTACTTC. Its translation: CASSQPTATVYEQYF.

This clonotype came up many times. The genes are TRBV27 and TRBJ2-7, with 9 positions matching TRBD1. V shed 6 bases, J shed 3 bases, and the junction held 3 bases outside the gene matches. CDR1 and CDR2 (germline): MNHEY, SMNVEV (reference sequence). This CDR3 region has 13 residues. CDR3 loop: CASSPDRGYEQYF. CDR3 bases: TGTGCCAGCAGCCCGGACAGGGGCTACGAGCAGTACTTC.

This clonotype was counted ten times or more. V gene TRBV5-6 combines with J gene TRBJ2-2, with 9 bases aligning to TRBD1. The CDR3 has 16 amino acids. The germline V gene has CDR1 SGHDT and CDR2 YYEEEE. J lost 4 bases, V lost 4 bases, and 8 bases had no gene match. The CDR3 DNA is TGTGCCAGCAGCCGTCCGGGACAGGGTTCCACCGGGGAGCTGTTTTTT. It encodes CASSRPGQGSTGELFF.

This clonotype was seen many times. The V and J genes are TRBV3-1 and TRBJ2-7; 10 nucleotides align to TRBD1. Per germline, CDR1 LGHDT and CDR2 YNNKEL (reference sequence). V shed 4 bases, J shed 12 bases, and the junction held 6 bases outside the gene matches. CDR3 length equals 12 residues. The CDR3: CASSPDRGTAYF. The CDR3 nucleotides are TGTGCCAGCAGCCCGGACAGGGGGACGGCGTACTTC.

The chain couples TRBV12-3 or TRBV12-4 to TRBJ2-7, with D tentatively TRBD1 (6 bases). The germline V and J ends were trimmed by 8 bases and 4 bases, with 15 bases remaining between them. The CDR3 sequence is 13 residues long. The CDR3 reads CASRGQGRYEQYF. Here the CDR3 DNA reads TGTGCCAGCCGAGGGCAGGGGCGGTACGAGCAGTACTTC.

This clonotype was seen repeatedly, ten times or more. The CDR3 nucleotides are TGTGCCAGCAGCCAAGACCGGACCTTGGGCACAGATACGCAGTATTTT. This codes for CASSQDRTLGTDTQYF. The chain is built from TRBV3-1 and TRBJ2-3; D gene uncertain. Germline V gene sequence: CDR1 LGHDT, CDR2 YNNKEL (reference sequence). Trimming shortened V by 0 bases and J by 1 base, and 11 bases separated the two germline ends. This CDR3 has 16 residues.